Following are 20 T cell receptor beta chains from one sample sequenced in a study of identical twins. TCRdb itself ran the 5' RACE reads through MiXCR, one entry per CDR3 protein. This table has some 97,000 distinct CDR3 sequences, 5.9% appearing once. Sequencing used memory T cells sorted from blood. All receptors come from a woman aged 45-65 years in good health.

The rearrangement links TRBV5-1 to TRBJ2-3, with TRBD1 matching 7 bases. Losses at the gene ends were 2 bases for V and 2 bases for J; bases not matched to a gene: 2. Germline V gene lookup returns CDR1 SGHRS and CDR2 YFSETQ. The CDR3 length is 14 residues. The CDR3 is CASSFGQDTDTQYF. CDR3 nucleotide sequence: TGCGCCAGCAGCTTCGGACAGGACACAGATACGCAGTATTTT.

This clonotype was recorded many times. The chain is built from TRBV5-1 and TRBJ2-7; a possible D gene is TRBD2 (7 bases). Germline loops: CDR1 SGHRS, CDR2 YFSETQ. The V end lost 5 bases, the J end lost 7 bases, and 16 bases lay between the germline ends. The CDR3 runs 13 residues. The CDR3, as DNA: TGCGCCAGCAGTTCCAAAGGGGGGGGTGAGCAGTACTTC. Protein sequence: CASSSKGGGEQYF.

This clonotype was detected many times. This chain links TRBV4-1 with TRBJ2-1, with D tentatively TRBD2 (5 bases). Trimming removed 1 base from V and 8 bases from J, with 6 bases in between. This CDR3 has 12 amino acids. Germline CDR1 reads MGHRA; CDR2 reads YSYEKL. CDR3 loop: CASSQGRYEQFF. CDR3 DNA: TGCGCCAGCAGCCAAGGGAGGTATGAGCAGTTCTTC.

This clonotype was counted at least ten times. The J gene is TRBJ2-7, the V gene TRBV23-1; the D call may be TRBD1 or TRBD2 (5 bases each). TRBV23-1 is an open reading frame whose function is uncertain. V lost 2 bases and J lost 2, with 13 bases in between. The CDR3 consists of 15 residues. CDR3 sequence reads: CASSQLKGRTYEQYV. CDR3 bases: TGCGCCAGCAGTCAACTGAAGGGGAGAACCTACGAGCAGTACGTC.

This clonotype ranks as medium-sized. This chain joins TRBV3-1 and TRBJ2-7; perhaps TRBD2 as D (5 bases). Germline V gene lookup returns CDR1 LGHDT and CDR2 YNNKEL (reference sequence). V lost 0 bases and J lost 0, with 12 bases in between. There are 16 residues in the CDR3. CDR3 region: CASSQDITGSSYEQYF. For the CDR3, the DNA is TGTGCCAGCAGCCAAGATATTACGGGAAGCTCCTACGAGCAGTACTTC.

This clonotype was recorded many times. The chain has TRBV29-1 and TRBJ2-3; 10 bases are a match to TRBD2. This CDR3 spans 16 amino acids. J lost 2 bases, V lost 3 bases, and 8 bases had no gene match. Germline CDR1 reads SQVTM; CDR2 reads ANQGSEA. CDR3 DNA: TGCAGCGTTGAGCCTAGCAGCGGGAGGGACACAGATACGCAGTATTTT. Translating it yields CSVEPSSGRDTDTQYF.

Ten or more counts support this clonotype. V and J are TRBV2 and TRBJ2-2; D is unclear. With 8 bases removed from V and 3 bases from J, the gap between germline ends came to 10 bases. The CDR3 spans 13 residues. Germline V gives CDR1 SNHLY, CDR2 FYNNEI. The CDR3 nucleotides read TGTGCCAGCCTCGCTACCTACACCGGGGAGCTGTTTTTT. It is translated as CASLATYTGELFF.

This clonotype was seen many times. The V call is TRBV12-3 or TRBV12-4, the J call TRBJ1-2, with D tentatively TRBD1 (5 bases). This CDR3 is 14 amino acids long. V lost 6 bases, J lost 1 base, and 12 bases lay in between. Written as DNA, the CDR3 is TGTGCCAGCAGCAAAATGGGGGGTAACTATGGCTACACCTTC. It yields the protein CASSKMGGNYGYTF.

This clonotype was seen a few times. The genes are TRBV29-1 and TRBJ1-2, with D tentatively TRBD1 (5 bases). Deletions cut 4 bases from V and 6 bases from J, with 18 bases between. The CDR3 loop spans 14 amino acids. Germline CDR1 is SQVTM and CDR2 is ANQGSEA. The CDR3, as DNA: TGCAGCGTTGGGGGTCCGGTTGGAGGGGATGGCTACACCTTC. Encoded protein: CSVGGPVGGDGYTF.

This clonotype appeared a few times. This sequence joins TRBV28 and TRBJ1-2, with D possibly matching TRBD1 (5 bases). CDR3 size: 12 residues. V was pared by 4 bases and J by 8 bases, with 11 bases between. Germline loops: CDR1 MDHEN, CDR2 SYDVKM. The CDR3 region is CASSWRDLGYTF. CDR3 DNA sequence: TGTGCCAGCAGTTGGCGGGACCTGGGCTACACCTTC.

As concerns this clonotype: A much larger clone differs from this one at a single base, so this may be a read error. CDR3 in amino acids: CASSAQKTSEWDTGELFF. The CDR3 region has the DNA TGTGCCAGCAGTGCACAAAAAACTAGTGAATGGGACACCGGGGAGCTGTTTTTT. The V call is TRBV27, the J call TRBJ2-2, with D possibly TRBD2 on 5 matching bases. Germline CDR1 MNHEY, CDR2 SMNVEV (reference sequence). The V and J ends lost 5 bases and 3 bases respectively, with 22 bases between them. This CDR3 is 18 amino acids long.

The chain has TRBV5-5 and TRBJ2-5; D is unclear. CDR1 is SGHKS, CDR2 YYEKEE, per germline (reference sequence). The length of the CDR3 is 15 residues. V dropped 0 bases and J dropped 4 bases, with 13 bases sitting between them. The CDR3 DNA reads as TGTGCCAGCAGCTTGGGACCAACGGTGGGAGAGACCCAGTACTTC. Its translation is CASSLGPTVGETQYF.

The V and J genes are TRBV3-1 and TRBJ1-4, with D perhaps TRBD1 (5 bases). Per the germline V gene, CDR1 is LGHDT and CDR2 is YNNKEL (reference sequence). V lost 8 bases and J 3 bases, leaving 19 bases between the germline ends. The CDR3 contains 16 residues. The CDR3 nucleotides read TGTGCCAGCTCAATTGAAGGGGCAGGAGCTAATGAAAAACTGTTTTTT. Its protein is CASSIEGAGANEKLFF.

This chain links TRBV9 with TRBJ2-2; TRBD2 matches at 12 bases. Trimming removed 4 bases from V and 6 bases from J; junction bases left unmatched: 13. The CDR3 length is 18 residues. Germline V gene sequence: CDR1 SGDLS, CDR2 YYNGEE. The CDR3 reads CASSRLAGEPLGAGELFF. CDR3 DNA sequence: TGTGCCAGCAGCAGACTAGCGGGAGAGCCTCTGGGCGCCGGGGAGCTGTTTTTT. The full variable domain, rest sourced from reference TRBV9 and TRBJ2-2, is DSGVTQTPKHLITATGQRVTLRCSPRSGDLSVYWYQQSLDQGLQFLIQYYNGEERAKGNILERFSAQQFPDLHSELNLSSLELGDSALYFCASSRLAGEPLGAGELFFGEGSRLTVL.

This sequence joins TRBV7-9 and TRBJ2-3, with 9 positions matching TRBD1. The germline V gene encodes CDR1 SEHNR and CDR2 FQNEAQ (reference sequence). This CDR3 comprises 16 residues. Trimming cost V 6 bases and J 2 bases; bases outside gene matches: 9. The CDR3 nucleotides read TGTGCCAGCAGAGGCGACAGGGGGGGATTCACAGATACGCAGTATTTT. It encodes CASRGDRGGFTDTQYF.

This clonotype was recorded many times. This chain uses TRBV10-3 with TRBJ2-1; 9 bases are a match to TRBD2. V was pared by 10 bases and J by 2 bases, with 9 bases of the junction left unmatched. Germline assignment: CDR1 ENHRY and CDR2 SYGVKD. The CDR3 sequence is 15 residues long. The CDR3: CATTYSGRAYNEQFF. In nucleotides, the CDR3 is TGTGCCACAACATATAGCGGGAGAGCCTACAATGAGCAGTTCTTC.

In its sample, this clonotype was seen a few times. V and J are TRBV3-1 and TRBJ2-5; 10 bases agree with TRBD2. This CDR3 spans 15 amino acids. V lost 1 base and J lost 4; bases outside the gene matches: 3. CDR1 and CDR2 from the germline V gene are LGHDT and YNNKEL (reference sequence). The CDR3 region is CASSQGQREGETQYF. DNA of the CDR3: TGTGCCAGCAGCCAAGGTCAGCGGGAGGGAGAGACCCAGTACTTC.

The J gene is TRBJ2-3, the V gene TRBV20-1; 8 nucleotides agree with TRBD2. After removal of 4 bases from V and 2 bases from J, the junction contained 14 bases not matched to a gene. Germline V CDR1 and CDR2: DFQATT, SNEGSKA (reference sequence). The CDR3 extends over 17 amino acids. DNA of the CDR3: TGCAGTGCTAATTCTGCTTTCGGGAGGGCCCACACAGATACGCAGTATTTT. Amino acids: CSANSAFGRAHTDTQYF.

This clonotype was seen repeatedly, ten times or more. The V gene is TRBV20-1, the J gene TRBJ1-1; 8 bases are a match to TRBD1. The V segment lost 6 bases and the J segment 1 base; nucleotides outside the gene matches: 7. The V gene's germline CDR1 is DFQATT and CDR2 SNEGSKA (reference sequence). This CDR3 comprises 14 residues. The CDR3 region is CSATTGEANTEAFF. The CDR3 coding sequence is TGCAGTGCAACGACAGGGGAGGCGAACACTGAAGCTTTCTTT.

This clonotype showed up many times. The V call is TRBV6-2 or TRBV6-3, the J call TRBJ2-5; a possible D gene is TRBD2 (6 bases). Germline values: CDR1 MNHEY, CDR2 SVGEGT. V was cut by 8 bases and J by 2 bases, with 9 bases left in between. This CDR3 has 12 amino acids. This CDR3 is CASLASQETQYF. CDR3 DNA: TGTGCCAGCCTAGCGTCGCAAGAGACCCAGTACTTC.